This T cell receptor (beta chain) was sequenced in a study of cytomegalovirus exposure and HLA in healthy donors. The CDR3 contains 12 residues. V was clipped by 3 bases and J by 4 bases, with 7 bases between them. The germline V gene encodes CDR1 SGHNT and CDR2 YYREEE (reference sequence). The PCR used 60 Vbeta and 13 Jbeta primers. Sequenced by immunoSEQ multiplex PCR; TCRdb stores in-frame clones only, minus some. This sample has 180,000 or so clones, with 75% to 90% found just once. This clone has a single count. No conserved phenylalanine or tryptophan ends this CDR3, so it is likely a read error.

Sequenced input: PBMCs. The receptor was derived from a man younger than 35 in good health and CMV-seropositive. This rearrangement joins TRBV5-4 to TRBJ1-2; D is unresolved. The CDR3 protein is CASSSVGYGYTL. CDR3 DNA sequence: TGTGCCAGCAGCTCGGTGGGCTATGGCTACACCCTC.